The TCR beta chain under discussion was sequenced for a study of OX40 agonist ivuxolimab in advanced cancers. Across the study: Around 40% of patients had received prior checkpoint inhibitor therapy. General study points: Both blood CD4+ and CD8+ T cells showed clonal growth by week 6 at 0.1 to 3.0 mg/kg. CD8+ T cells averaged more expanded clones than CD4+.

The V end was cut by 3 bases, the J end by 2 bases, with 7 bases between. Germline lookup yields CDR1 SQVTM and CDR2 ANQGSEA. The CDR3 loop spans 12 amino acids. Clones were read by immunoSEQ multiplex PCR, and TCRdb kept only the in-frame ones, dropping some. The sample lists more than 65,000 clones, approximately 90% occurring once. Comment on this clone: Its matching antigen is unknown.

The source of this sequence is an adult with an advanced solid tumor such as melanoma, head and neck, liver or kidney cancer. This chain links TRBV29-1 with TRBJ2-5, with unresolved D. The sequencing used CD4+ or CD8+ T cells sorted from blood, collected in a trial of the OX40 agonist ivuxolimab. Here the CDR3 reads CSVESQQETQYF. CDR3 bases: TGCAGCGTTGAGTCACAGCAAGAGACCCAGTACTTC.